This T cell receptor (beta chain) was observed in a study of spatial heterogeneity in lung cancer. The wider study: A consistent excess of beta-chain over alpha-chain sequences was detected. Mean representation of each unique TCR and UMI combination in the raw reads exceeded nine occurrences.

Every TCR cDNA molecule carried a tag that served as a unique molecular identifier. MiXCR, run by TCRdb on the 5' RACE reads, gives a single entry per CDR3 protein. Found here are some 83,000 distinct CDR3 sequences, under 8.5% of them singletons; the top ten hold roughly 6.4%. Time point indicated: sample taken at primary tumor resection. This clonotype has at least ten counts. Germline V gene sequence: CDR1 DFQATT, CDR2 SNEGSKA (reference sequence). This CDR3 spans 14 amino acids. Trimming shortened V by 5 bases and J by 1 base, and 15 bases separated the two germline ends. The input for sequencing was PBMCs, taken at surgery. This chain uses TRBV20-1 with TRBJ2-7, with D uncertain. The clonotype comes from a male donor with early-stage non-small cell lung cancer. The CDR3 spells CSASKADWSYEQYF. The CDR3 coding sequence is TGCAGTGCTTCAAAGGCCGACTGGTCCTACGAGCAGTACTTC.